This T cell receptor beta chain originates from a study of T-cell reconstitution after alpha-beta-depleted transplantation in children. Study outcomes and limitations: Reported findings indicate that, about two months after transplant, alpha-beta T cells came from several hundred expanded clones, which were derived from non-depleted graft cells. After transplant, high TCRbeta diversity at day 60 in some patients arose from surviving recipient T cells and thymic progenitors.

This clonotype was seen ten or more times. The target antigen is unknown. Preparation of the TCRbeta library involved a method that used unique molecular identifiers. TCRdb used MiXCR to reprocess the PCR reads, holding one entry per CDR3 protein. The table lists over 150,000 distinct CDR3 sequences, around 10% of them singletons. CDR1 and CDR2 (germline): SQVTM, ANQGSEA. The V segment lost 3 bases and the J segment 2 bases; nucleotides outside the gene matches: 7. The CDR3 runs to 15 residues. The TCR sequence derives from a boy younger than 10 with acute myeloid leukemia, due to receive a stem cell transplant. Sequenced material: PBMCs, taken before TCRalphabeta/CD19-depleted stem cell transplant. V and J are TRBV29-1 and TRBJ2-3; 8 bases are shared with TRBD2. The CDR3 is CSVDPAGVDTDTQYF. In nucleotides, the CDR3 is TGCAGCGTTGACCCAGCGGGAGTTGACACAGATACGCAGTATTTT.